A selection of T cell receptor beta chains follows, all from one sample in a study of cytomegalovirus exposure and HLA in healthy donors. Profiling relied on immunoSEQ multiplex PCR, and the TCRdb table lists in-frame clones only, not all of them. The sample holds approximately 190,000 clones; roughly 80% are singletons and the top ten take around 4%. The sample taken for sequencing was PBMCs. The receptor source for this set is a man aged 45 to 65 in good health and CMV-seronegative. CDR3s include the opening cysteine and the closing phenylalanine or tryptophan. Each record gives: V gene, D gene, clone size, J gene, CDR3 protein, CDR3 DNA. A D gene is named only where the DNA matches it firmly. Expanded clones are given a class, and other clones once, few, many or no size at all.

>TRBV10-3|.|once|TRBJ1-1
CAISGGGIEAFF
TGTGCCATCAGTGGGGGAGGGATTGAAGCTTTCTTT
>TRBV19|TRBD1|.|TRBJ2-7
CASSIRTGEQYF
TGTGCCAGTAGTATCCGGACAGGGGAGCAGTACTTC
>TRBV2|.|.|TRBJ1-1
CASTGNTEAFF
TGTGCCAGCACGGGAAACACTGAAGCTTTCTTT
>TRBV2|TRBD1|once|TRBJ2-1
CASIRGTGGNEQFF
TGTGCCAGCATTAGAGGGACAGGGGGCAATGAGCAGTTCTTC
>TRBV5-1|TRBD2|once|TRBJ2-5
CASSSGRGLGETQYF
TGCGCCAGCAGCTCGGGGCGGGGGTTAGGGGAGACCCAGTACTTC
>TRBV5-1|.|once|TRBJ1-2
CASSFEQGGYTF
TGCGCCAGCAGCTTTGAACAGGGAGGCTACACCTTC
>TRBV4-3|.|few|TRBJ1-1
CASSWGGYPEAFF
TGCGCCAGCAGCTGGGGGGGGTACCCTGAAGCTTTCTTT
>TRBV6-5|.|.|TRBJ1-6
CASRTQWGGNSPLHF
TGTGCCAGCAGAACCCAGTGGGGAGGAAATTCACCCCTCCACTTT
>TRBV4-1|TRBD1|.|TRBJ1-1
CASRLWDRGTEAFF
TGCGCCAGCAGGTTGTGGGACAGAGGCACTGAAGCTTTCTTT
>TRBV2|TRBD1|.|TRBJ1-6
CASRGRGGDSPLHF
TGTGCCAGCAGGGGGCGAGGGGGCGATTCACCCCTCCACTTT
>TRBV7-2|TRBD1|.|TRBJ1-4
CASSLARGQSEKLFF
TGTGCCAGCAGCTTAGCGCGGGGACAGAGTGAAAAACTGTTTTTT
>TRBV11-2|.|.|TRBJ2-7
CASSPWGQATYEQYF
TGTGCCAGCAGCCCCTGGGGGCAAGCCACCTACGAGCAGTACTTC
>TRBV7-2|.|.|TRBJ2-3
CASSLRTASTDTQYF
TGTGCCAGCAGCTTACGGACTGCCTCCACAGATACGCAGTATTTT
>TRBV14|TRBD1|.|TRBJ2-1
CASSQDSWDRGLHEQFF
TGTGCCAGCAGCCAAGATTCGTGGGACAGGGGGCTACATGAGCAGTTCTTC
>TRBV5-1|.|.|TRBJ1-1
CASSLTQGPAFF
TGCGCCAGCAGCCTTACTCAGGGTCCAGCTTTCTTT
>TRBV6-5|TRBD1|.|TRBJ1-2
CASSYGGQGGLYGYTF
TGTGCCAGCAGTTACGGAGGACAGGGTGGACTCTATGGCTACACCTTC
>TRBV6-5|TRBD1|.|TRBJ2-7
CASSTGTDTYEQYF
TGTGCCAGCAGTACCGGGACAGATACGTACGAGCAGTACTTC
>TRBV4-3|TRBD2|.|TRBJ2-1
CASSPSGTSNEQFF
TGCGCCAGCAGCCCCTCCGGGACTAGCAATGAGCAGTTCTTC
>TRBV29-1|.|few|TRBJ1-4
CSVGGQIGEKLFF
TGCAGCGTTGGTGGACAGATAGGTGAAAAACTGTTTTTT
>TRBV11-2|TRBD1|.|TRBJ2-4
CASRAGTGGIKAKNIQYF
TGTGCCAGCAGGGCCGGGACAGGGGGAATTAAAGCCAAAAACATTCAGTACTTC
>TRBV7-9|TRBD1|.|TRBJ1-2
CASSPDSTGFGYTF
TGTGCCAGCAGCCCAGATTCGACAGGGTTTGGCTACACCTTC
>TRBV13|.|.|TRBJ2-2
CASTGTGELFF
TGTGCCAGTACAGGGACCGGGGAGCTGTTTTTT
>TRBV2|.|.|TRBJ2-3
CASSPSRRGTDTQYF
TGTGCCAGCAGTCCGTCAAGGCGGGGCACAGATACGCAGTATTTT
>TRBV5-5|TRBD1|.|TRBJ1-2
CASSGQDYGYTF
TGTGCCAGCTCCGGACAGGACTATGGCTACACCTTC
>TRBV10-3|TRBD1|.|TRBJ2-2
CASNTGDTGELFF
TGTGCCAGCAACACAGGGGACACCGGGGAGCTGTTTTTT
>TRBV10-3|.|.|TRBJ2-6
CAISDSLSGANVLTF
TGTGCCATCAGCGACAGCCTCTCTGGGGCCAACGTCCTGACTTTC
>TRBV5-4|.|.|TRBJ1-5
CASSPGLDSNQPQHF
TGTGCCAGCAGCCCCGGACTAGATAGCAATCAGCCCCAGCATTTT